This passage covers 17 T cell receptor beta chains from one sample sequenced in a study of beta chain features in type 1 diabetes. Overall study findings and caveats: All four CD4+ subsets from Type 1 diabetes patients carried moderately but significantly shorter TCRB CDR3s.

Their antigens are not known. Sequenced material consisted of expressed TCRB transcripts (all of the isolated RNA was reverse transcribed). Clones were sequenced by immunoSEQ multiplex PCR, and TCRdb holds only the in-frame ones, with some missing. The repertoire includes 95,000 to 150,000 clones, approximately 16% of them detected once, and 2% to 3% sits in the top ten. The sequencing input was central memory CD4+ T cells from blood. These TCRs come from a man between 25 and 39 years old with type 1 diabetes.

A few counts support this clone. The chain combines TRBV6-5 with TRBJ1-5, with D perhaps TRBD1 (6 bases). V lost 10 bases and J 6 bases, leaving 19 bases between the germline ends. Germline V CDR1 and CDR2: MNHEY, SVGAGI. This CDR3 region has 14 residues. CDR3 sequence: CATRTADASQPQHF. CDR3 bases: TGTGCCACCCGGACAGCCGACGCCAGTCAGCCCCAGCATTTT.

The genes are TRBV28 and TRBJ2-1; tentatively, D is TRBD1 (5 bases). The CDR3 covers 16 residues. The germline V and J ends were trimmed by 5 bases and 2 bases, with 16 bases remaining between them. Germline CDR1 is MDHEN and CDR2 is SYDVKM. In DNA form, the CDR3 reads TGTGCCAGCAGTAACCGACAGACGAAGGCCTACAATGAGCAGTTCTTC. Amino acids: CASSNRQTKAYNEQFF.

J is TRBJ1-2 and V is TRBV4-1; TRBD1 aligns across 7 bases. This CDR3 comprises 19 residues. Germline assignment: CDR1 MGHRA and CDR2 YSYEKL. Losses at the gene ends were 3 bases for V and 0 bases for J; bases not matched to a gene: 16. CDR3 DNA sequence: TGCGCCAGCAGCCAGAGGACAGGTCTATTTATAGGGGCTAACTATGGCTACACCTTC. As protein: CASSQRTGLFIGANYGYTF.

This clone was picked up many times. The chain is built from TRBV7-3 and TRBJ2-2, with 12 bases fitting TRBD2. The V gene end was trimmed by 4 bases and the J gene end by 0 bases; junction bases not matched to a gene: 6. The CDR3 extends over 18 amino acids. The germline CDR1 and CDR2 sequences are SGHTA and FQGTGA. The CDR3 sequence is CASSSPGLAGTNTGELFF. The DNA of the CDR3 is TGTGCCAGCAGCTCCCCGGGACTAGCGGGCACGAACACCGGGGAGCTGTTTTTT. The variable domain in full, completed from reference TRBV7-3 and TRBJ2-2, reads GAGVSQTPSNKVTEKGKYVELRCDPISGHTALYWYRQSLGQGPEFLIYFQGTGAADDSGLPNDRFFAVRPEGSVSTLKIQRTERGDSAVYLCASSSPGLAGTNTGELFFGEGSRLTVL.

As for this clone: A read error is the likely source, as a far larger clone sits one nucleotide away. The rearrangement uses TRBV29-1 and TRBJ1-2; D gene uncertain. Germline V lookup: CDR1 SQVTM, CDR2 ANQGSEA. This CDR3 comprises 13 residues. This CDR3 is CSVEKGTNYGHTF. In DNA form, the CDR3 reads TGCAGCGTTGAAAAGGGTACTAACTATGGCCACACCTTC. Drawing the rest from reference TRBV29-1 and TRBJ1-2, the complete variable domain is SAVISQKPSRDICQRGTSLTIQCQVDSQVTMMFWYRQQPGQSLTLIATANQGSEATYESGFVIDKFPISRPNLTFSTLTVSNMSPEDSSIYLCSVEKGTNYGHTFGSGTRLTVV.

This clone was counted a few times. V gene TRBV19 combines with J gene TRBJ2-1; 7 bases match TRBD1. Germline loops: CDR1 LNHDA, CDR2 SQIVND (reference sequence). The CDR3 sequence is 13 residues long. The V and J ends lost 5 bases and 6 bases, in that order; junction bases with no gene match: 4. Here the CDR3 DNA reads TGTGCCAGTAGTGTTGCAGGGGGCAATGAGCAGTTCTTC. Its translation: CASSVAGGNEQFF.

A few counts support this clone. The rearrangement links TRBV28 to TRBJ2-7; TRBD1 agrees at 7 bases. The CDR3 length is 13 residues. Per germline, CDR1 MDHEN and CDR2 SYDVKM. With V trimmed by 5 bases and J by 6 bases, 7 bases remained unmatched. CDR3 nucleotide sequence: TGTGCCAGCAGTCCCGGGACAGCGGCCGAGCAGTACTTC. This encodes CASSPGTAAEQYF.

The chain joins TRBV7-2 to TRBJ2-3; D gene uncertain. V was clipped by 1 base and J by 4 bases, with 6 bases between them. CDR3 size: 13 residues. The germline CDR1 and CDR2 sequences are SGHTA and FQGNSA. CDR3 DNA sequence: TGTGCCAGCAGCTTAGAGGGCCCAGATACGCAGTATTTT. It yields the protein CASSLEGPDTQYF.

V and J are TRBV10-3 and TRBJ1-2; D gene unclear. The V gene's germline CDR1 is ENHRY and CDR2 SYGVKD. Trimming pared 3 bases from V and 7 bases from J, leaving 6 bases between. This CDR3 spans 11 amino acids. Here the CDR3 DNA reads TGTGCCATCAGTGATTTAACTGGCTACACCTTC. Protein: CAISDLTGYTF.

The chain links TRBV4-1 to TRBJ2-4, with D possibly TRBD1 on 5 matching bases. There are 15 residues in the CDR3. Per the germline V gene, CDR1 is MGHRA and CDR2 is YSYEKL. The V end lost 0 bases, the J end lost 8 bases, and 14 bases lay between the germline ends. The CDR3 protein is CASSQDRTRADIQYF. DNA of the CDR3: TGCGCCAGCAGCCAAGATCGAACCAGGGCTGACATTCAGTACTTC.

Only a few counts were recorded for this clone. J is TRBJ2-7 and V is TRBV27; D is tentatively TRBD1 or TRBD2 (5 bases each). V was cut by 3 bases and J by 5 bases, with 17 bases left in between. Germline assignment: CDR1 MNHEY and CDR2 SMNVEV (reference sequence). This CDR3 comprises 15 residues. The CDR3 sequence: CASSFEGRRSHEQYF. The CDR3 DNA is TGTGCCAGCAGTTTTGAGGGGCGAAGAAGCCACGAGCAGTACTTC.

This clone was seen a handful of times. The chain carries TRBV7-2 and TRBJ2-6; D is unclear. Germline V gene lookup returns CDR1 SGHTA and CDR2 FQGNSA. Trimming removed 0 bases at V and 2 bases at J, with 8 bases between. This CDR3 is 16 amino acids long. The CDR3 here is CASSLAQAAGANVLTF. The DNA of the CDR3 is TGTGCCAGCAGCTTAGCGCAGGCAGCTGGGGCCAACGTCCTGACTTTC. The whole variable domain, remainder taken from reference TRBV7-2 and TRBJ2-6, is GAGVSQSPSNKVTEKGKDVELRCDPISGHTALYWYRQSLGQGLEFLIYFQGNSAPDKSGLPSDRFSAERTGGSVSTLTIQRTQQEDSAVYLCASSLAQAAGANVLTFGAGSRLTVL.

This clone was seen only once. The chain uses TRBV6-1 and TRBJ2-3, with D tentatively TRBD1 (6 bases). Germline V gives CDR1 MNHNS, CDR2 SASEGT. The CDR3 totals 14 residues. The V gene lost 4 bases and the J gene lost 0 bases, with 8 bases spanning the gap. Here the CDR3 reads CASSAGQSTDTQYF. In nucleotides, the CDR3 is TGTGCCAGCAGTGCAGGACAGAGCACAGATACGCAGTATTTT.

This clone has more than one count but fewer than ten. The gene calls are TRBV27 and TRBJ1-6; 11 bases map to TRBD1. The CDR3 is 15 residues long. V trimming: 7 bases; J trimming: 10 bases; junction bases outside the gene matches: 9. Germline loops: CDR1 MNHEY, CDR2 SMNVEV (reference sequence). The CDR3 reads CASNVGQGAPSPLHF. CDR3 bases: TGTGCCAGCAACGTCGGACAGGGGGCCCCCTCACCCCTCCACTTT.

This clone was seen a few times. For the CDR3, the DNA is TGTGCCAGCAGCGCAAACGGCTTGGGGGCCTACGAGCAGTACTTC. It is translated as CASSANGLGAYEQYF. V gene TRBV7-2 combines with J gene TRBJ2-7, with D perhaps assigned TRBD1 or TRBD2 (5 bases each). Germline-derived CDR1 and CDR2 are SGHTA and FQGNSA. CDR3 length equals 15 residues. Trimming shortened V by 5 bases and J by 2 bases, and 16 bases separated the two germline ends.

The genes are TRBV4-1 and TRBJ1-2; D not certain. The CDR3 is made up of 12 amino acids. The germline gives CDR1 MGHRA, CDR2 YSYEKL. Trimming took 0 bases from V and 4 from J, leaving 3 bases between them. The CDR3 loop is CASSQESYGYTF. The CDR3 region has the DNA TGCGCCAGCAGCCAAGAGAGCTATGGCTACACCTTC.

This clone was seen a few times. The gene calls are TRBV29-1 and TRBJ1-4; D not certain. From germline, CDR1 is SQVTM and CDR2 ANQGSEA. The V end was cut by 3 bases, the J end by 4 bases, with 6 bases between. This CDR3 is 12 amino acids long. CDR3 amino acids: CSVEASNEKLFF. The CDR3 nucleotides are TGCAGCGTTGAGGCTAGTAATGAAAAACTGTTTTTT. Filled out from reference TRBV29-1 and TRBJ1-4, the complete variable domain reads SAVISQKPSRDICQRGTSLTIQCQVDSQVTMMFWYRQQPGQSLTLIATANQGSEATYESGFVIDKFPISRPNLTFSTLTVSNMSPEDSSIYLCSVEASNEKLFFGSGTQLSVL.